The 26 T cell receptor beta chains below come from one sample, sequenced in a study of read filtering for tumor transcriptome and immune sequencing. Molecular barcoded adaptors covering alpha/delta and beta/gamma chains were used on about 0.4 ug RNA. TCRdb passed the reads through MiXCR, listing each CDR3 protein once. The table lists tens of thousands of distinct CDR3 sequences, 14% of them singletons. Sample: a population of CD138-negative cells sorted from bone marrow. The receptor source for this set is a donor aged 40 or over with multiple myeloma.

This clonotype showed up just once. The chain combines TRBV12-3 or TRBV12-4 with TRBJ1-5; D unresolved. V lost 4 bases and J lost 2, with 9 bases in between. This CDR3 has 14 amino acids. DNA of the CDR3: TGTGCCAGCAGTTCCGGCTCCCGCAATCAGCCCCAGCATTTT. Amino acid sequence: CASSSGSRNQPQHF.

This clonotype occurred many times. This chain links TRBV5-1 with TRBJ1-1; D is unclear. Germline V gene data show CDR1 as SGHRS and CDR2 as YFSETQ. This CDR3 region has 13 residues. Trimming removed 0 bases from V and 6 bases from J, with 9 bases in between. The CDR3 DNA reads TGCGCCAGCAGCTTGGACCATAGACCTGAAGCTTTCTTT. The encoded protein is CASSLDHRPEAFF.

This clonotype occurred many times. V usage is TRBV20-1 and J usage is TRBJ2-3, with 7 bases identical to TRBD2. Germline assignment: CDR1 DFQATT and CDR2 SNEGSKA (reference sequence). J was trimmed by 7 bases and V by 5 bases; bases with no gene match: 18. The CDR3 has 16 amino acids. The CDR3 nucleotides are TGCAGTGCTGAGGACCCTAGCGGCGGGAGAGAAAATACGCAGTATTTT. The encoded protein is CSAEDPSGGRENTQYF.

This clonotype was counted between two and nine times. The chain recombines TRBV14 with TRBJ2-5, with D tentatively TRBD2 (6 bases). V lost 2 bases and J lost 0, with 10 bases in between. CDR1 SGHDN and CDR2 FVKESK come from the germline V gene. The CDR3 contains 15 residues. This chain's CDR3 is CASSQLGRYQETQYF. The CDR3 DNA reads TGTGCCAGCAGCCAACTAGGGAGGTACCAAGAGACCCAGTACTTC.

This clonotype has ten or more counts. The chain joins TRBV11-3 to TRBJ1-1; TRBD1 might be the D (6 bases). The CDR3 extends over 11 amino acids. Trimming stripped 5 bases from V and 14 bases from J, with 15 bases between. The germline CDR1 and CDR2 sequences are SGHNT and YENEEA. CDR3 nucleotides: TGTGCCAGCAGCACCAGACAGGAACCCTTCTTT. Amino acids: CASSTRQEPFF.

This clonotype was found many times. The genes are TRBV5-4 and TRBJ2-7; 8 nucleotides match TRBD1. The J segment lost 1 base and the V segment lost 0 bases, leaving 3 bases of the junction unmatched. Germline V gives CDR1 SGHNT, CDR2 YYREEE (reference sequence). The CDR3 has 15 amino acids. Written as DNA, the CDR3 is TGTGCCAGCAGCTTGGGAAGGACAGGGTCCTACGAGCAGTACTTC. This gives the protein CASSLGRTGSYEQYF.

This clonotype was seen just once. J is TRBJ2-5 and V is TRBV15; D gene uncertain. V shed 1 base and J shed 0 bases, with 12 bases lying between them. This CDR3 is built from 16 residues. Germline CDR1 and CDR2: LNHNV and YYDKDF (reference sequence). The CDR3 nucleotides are TGTGCCACCAGCAGAGTTAGGTCAGCCAACCAAGAGACCCAGTACTTC. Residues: CATSRVRSANQETQYF. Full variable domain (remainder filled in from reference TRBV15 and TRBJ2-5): DAMVIQNPRYQVTQFGKPVTLSCSQTLNHNVMYWYQQKSSQAPKLLFHYYDKDFNNEADTPDNFQSRRPNTSFCFLDIRSPGLGDTAMYLCATSRVRSANQETQYFGPGTRLLVL.

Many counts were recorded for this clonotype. The CDR3 DNA follows: TGTGCCAGCAGTTACTCGTTCGACACTGAAGCTTTCTTT. Encoded protein: CASSYSFDTEAFF. The chain is built from TRBV6-5 and TRBJ1-1, with D unclear. From germline, CDR1 is MNHEY and CDR2 SVGAGI. The CDR3 spans 13 residues. V was trimmed by 0 bases and J by 3 bases, leaving 5 bases between them.

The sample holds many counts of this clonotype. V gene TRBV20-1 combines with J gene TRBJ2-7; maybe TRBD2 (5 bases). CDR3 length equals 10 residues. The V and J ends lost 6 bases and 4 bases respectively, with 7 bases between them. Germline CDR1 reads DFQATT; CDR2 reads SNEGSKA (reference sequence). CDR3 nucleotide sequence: TGCAGTGCAGAGCGGTACGAGCAGTACTTC. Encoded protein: CSAERYEQYF.

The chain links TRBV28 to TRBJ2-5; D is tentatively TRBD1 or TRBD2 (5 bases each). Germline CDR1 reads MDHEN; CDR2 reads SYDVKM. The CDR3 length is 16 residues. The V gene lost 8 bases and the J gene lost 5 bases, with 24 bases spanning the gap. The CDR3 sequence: CASGDAVGGLDETQYF. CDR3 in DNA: TGTGCCAGCGGGGACGCGGTCGGTGGTCTCGACGAGACCCAGTACTTC.

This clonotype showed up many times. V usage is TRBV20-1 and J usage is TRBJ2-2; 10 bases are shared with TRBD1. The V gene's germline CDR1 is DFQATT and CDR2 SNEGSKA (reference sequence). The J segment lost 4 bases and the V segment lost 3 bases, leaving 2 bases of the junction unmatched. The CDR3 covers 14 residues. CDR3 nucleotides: TGCAGTGCTAGGGGACAGGGGAGCACCGGGGAGCTGTTTTTT. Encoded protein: CSARGQGSTGELFF.

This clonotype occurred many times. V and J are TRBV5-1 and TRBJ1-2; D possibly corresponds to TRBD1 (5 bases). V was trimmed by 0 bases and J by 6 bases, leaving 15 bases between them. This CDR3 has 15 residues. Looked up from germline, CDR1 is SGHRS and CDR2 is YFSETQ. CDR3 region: CASSLAGTDGNGYTF. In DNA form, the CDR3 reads TGCGCCAGCAGCTTGGCCGGGACCGATGGAAATGGCTACACCTTC.

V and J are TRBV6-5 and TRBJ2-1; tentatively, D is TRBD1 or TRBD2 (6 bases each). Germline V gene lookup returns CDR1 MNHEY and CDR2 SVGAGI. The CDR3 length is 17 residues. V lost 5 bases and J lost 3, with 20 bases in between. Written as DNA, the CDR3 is TGTGCCAGCAGTAATCCGCAAAGCGGAGGGGGCTACAATGAGCAGTTCTTC. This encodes CASSNPQSGGGYNEQFF.

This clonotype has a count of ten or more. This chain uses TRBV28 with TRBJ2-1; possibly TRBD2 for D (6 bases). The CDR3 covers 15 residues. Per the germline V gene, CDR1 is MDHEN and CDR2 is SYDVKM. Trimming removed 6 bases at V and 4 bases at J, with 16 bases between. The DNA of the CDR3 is TGTGCCAGCAGGGTCCGGGAGTTGGATTACAATGAGCAGTTCTTC. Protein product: CASRVRELDYNEQFF.

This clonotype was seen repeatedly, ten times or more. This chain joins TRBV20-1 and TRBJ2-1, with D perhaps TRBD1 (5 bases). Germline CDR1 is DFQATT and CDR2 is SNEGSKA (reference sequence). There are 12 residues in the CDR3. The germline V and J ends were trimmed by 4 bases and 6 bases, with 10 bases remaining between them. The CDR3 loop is CSAKRGFNEQFF. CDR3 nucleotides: TGCAGTGCTAAAAGGGGCTTCAATGAGCAGTTCTTC.

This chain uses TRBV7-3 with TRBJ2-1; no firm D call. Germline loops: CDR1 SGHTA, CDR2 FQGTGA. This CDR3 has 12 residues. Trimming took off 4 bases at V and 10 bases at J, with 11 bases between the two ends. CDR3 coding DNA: TGTGCCAGCAGCTCAGAAGCTAGGGAGCAGTTCTTC. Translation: CASSSEAREQFF. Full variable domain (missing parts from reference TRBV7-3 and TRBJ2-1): GAGVSQTPSNKVTEKGKYVELRCDPISGHTALYWYRQSLGQGPEFLIYFQGTGAADDSGLPNDRFFAVRPEGSVSTLKIQRTERGDSAVYLCASSSEAREQFFGPGTRLTVL.

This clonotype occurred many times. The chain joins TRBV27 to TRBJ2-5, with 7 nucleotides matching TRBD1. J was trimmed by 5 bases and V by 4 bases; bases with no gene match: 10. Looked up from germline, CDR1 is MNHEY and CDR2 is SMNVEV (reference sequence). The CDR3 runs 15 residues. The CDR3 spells CASSSPTLQGETQYF. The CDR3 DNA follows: TGTGCCAGCAGTTCCCCAACCTTACAGGGGGAGACCCAGTACTTC.

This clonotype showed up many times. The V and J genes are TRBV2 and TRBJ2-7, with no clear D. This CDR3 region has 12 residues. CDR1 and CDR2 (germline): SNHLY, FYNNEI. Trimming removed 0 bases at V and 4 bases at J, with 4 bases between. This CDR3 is CASSEAQYEQYF. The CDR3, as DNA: TGTGCCAGCAGTGAAGCGCAGTACGAGCAGTACTTC.

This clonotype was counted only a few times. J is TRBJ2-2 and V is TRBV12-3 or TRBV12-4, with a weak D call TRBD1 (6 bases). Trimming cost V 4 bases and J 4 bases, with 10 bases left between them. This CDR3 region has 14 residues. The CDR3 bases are TGTGCCAGCAGTTACAGGGTTCTCACCGGGGAGCTGTTTTTT. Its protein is CASSYRVLTGELFF.

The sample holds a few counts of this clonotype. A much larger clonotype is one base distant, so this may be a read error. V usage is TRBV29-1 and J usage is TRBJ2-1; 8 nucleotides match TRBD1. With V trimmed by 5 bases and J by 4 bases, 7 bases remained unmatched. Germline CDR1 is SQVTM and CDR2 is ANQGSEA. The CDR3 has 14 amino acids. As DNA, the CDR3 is TGCAGCGTTACTCACTGGACAGGGTACAATGAGCAGTTCTTC. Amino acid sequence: CSVTHWTGYNEQFF.

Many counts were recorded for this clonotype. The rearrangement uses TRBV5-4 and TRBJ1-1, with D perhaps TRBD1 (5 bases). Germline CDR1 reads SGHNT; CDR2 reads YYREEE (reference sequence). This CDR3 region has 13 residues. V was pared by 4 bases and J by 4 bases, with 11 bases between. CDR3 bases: TGTGCCAGCAGCCGGACAATTGGCACTGAAGCTTTCTTT. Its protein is CASSRTIGTEAFF.

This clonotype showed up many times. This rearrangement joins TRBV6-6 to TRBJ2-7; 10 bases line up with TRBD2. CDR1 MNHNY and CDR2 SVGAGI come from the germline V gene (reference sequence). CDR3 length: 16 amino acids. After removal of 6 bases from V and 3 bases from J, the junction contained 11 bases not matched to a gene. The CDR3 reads CASRLGLGTSVYEQYF. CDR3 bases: TGTGCCAGCAGACTGGGACTTGGGACTAGCGTCTACGAGCAGTACTTC.

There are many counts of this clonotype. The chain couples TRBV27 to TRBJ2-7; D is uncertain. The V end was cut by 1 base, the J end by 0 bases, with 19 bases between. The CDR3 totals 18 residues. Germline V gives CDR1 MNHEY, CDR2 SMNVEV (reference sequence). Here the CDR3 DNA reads TGTGCCAGCAGTTTATACCCAAACAATCCATCCAGCTCCTACGAGCAGTACTTC. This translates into CASSLYPNNPSSSYEQYF.

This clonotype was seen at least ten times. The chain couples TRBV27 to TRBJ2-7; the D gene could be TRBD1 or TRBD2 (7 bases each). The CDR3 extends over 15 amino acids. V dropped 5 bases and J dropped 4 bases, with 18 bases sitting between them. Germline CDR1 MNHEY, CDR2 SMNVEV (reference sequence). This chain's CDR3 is CASSPGGGGRYEQYF. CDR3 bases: TGTGCCAGCAGTCCGGGGGGAGGGGGCAGGTACGAGCAGTACTTC.

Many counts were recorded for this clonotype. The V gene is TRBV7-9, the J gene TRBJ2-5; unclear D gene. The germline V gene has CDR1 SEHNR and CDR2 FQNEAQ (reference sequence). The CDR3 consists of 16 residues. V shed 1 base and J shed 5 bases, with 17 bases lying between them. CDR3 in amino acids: CASSLVGGMADETQYF. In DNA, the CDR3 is TGTGCCAGCAGCTTAGTGGGTGGCATGGCGGACGAGACCCAGTACTTC.

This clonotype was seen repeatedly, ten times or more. The CDR3, as DNA: TGTGCCAGCAGCGGCCCAGGTGCGGTTAGCAATCAGCCCCAGCATTTT. As protein: CASSGPGAVSNQPQHF. V gene TRBV2 combines with J gene TRBJ1-5; D uncertain. This CDR3 is 16 amino acids long. CDR1 and CDR2 from the germline V gene are SNHLY and FYNNEI. V was cut by 6 bases and J by 0 bases, with 15 bases left in between.